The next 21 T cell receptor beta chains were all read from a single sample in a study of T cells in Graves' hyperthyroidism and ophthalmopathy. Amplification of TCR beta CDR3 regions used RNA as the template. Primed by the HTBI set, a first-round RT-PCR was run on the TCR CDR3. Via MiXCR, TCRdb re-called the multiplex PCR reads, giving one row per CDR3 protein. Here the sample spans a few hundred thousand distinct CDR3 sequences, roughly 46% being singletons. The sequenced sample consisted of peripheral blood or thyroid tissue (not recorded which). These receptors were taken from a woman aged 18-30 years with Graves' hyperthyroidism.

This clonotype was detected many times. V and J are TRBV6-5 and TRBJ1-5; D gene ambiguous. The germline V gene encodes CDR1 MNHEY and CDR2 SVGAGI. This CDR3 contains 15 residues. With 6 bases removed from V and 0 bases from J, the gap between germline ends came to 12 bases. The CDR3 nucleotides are TGTGCCAGCAGCCCTGACCCCTATAGCAATCAGCCCCAGCATTTT. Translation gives CASSPDPYSNQPQHF.

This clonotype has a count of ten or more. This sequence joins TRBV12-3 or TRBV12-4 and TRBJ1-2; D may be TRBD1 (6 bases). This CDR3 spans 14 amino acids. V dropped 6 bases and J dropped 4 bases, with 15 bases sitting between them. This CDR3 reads CASSPSRGGYGYTF. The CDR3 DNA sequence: TGTGCCAGCAGCCCGTCAAGGGGGGGCTATGGCTACACCTTC.

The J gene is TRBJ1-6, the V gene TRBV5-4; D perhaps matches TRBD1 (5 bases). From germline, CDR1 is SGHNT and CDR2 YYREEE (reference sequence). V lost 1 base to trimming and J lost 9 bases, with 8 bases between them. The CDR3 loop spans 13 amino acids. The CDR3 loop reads CASSLWGISPLHF. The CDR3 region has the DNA TGTGCCAGCAGCTTGTGGGGGATTTCACCCCTCCACTTT.

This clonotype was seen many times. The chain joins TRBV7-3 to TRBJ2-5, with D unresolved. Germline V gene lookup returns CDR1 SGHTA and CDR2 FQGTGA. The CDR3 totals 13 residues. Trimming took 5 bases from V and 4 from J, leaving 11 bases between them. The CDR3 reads CASSIGVRETQYF. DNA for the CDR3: TGTGCCAGCAGCATAGGAGTACGAGAGACCCAGTACTTC.

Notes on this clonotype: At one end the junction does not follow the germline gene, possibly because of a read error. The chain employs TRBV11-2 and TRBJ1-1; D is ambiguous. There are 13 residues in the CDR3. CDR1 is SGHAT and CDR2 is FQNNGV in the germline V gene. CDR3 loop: CASSASANTEAFF. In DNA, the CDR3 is TGTGCCAGCAGCGCTAGTGCGAACACCGAAGCTTTCTTT. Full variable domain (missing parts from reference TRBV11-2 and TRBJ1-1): EAGVAQSPRYKIIEKRQSVAFWCNPISGHATLYWYQQILGQGPKLLIQFQNNGVVDDSQLPKDRFSAERLKGVDSTLKIQPAKLEDSAVYLCASSASANTEAFFGQGTRLTVV.

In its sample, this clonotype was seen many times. The CDR3 sequence: CASTDRRHSYEQYF. The CDR3 DNA is TGTGCCAGCACGGACAGGCGCCACTCCTACGAGCAGTACTTC. The gene calls are TRBV7-9 and TRBJ2-7; 7 bases fit TRBD1. Unmatched junction bases numbered 6, after V lost 7 bases and J lost 0 bases. This CDR3 is built from 14 residues. Germline V gives CDR1 SEHNR, CDR2 FQNEAQ (reference sequence).

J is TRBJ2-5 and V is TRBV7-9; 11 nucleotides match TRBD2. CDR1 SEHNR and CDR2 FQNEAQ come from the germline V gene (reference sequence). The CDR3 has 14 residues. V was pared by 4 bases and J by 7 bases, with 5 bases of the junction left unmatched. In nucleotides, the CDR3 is TGTGCCAGCAGCTATAGCGGGAGGGACACGACCCAGTACTTC. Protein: CASSYSGRDTTQYF.

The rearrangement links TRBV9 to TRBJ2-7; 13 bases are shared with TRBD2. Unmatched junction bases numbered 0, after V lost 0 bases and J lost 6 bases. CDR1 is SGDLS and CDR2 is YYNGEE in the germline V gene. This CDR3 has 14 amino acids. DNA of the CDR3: TGTGCCAGCAGCGTAGGACTAGCGGGGGGCGAGCAGTACTTC. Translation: CASSVGLAGGEQYF.

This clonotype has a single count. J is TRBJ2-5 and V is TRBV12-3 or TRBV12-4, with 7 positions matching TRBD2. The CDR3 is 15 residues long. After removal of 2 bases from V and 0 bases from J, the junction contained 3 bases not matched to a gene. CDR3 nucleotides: TGTGCCAGCAGTTTAACTAGCGCAGACCAAGAGACCCAGTACTTC. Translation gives CASSLTSADQETQYF.

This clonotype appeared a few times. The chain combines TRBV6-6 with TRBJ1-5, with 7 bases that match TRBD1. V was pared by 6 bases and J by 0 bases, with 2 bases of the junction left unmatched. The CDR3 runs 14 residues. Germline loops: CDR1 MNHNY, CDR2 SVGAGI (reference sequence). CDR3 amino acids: CASRWTGSNQPQHF. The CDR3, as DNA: TGTGCCAGCAGATGGACAGGTAGCAATCAGCCCCAGCATTTT.

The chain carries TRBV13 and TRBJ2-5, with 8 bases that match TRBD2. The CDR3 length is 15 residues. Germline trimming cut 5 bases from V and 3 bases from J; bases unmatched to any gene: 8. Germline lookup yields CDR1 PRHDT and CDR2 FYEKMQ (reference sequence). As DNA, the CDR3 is TGTGCCAGCAGCCACGTTCTAGCGGGTAAAGAGACCCAGTACTTC. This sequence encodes CASSHVLAGKETQYF.

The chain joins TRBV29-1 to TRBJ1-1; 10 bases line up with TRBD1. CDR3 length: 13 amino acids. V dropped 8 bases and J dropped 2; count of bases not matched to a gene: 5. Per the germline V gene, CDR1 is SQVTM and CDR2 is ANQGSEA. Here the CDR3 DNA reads TGCAGCTTGAGACAGGGGGCTAACACTGAAGCTTTCTTT. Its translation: CSLRQGANTEAFF.

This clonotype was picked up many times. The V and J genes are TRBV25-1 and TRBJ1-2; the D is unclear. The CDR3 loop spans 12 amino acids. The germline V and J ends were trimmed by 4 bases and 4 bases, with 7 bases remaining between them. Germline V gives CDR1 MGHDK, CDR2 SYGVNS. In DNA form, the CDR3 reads TGTGCCAGCAGTGGGAATAGCTATGGCTACACCTTC. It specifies CASSGNSYGYTF.

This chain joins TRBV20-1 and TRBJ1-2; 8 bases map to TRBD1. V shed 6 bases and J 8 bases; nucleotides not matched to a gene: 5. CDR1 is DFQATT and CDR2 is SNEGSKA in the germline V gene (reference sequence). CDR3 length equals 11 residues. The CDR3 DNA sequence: TGCAGTGCGGACAGGGATTCCGGCTACACCTTC. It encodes CSADRDSGYTF.

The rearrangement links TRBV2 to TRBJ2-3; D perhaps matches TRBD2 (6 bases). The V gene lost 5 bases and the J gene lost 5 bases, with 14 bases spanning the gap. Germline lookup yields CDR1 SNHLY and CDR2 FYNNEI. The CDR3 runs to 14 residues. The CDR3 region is CASSIELGGDTQYF. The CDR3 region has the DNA TGTGCCAGCAGTATAGAGTTGGGGGGAGATACGCAGTATTTT.

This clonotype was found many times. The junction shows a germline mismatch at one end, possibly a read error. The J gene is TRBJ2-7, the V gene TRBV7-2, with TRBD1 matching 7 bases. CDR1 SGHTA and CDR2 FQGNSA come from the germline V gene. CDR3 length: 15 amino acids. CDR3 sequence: CASSQIGTATYEQYF. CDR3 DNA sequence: TGCGCCAGCAGCCAGATCGGGACAGCTACCTACGAGCAGTACTTC. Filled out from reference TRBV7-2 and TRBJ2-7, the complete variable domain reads GAGVSQSPSNKVTEKGKDVELRCDPISGHTALYWYRQSLGQGLEFLIYFQGNSAPDKSGLPSDRFSAERTGGSVSTLTIQRTQQEDSAVYLCASSQIGTATYEQYFGPGTRLTVT.

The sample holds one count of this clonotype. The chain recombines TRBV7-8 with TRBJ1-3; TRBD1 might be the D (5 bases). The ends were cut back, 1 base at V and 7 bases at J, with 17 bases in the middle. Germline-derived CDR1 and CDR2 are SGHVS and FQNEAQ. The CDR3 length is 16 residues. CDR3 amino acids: CASSLGGWGLPNTIYF. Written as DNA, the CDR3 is TGTGCCAGCAGCTTAGGGGGGTGGGGACTCCCGAACACCATATATTTT.

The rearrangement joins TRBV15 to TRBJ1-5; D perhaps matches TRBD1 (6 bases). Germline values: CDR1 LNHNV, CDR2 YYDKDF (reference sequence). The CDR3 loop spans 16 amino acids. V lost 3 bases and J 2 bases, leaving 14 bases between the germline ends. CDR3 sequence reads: CATSSSYRDGNQPQHF. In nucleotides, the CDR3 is TGTGCCACCAGCAGTTCCTACAGGGATGGCAATCAGCCCCAGCATTTT. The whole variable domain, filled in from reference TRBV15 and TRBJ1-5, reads DAMVIQNPRYQVTQFGKPVTLSCSQTLNHNVMYWYQQKSSQAPKLLFHYYDKDFNNEADTPDNFQSRRPNTSFCFLDIRSPGLGDTAMYLCATSSSYRDGNQPQHFGDGTRLSIL.

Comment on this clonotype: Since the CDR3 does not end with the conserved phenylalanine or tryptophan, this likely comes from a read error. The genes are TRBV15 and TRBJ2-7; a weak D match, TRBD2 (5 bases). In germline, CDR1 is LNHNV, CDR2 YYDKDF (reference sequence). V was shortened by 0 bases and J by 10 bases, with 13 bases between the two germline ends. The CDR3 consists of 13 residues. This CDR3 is CATSRDLSGEQYY. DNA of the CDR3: TGTGCCACCAGCAGAGATTTGAGCGGCGAACAGTACTAC.

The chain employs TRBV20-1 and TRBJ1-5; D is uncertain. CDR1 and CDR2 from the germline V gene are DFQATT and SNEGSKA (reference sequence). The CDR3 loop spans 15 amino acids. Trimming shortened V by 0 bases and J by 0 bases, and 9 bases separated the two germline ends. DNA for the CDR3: TGCAGTGCTAGAGACGAGCTTTATAGCAATCAGCCCCAGCATTTT. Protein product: CSARDELYSNQPQHF.

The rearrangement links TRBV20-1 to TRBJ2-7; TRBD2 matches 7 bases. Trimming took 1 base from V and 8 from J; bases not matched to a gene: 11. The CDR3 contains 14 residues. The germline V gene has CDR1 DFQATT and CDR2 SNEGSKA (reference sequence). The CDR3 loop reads CSARVRREFGKQYF. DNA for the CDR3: TGCAGTGCTAGAGTTAGGCGGGAGTTTGGCAAGCAGTACTTC.